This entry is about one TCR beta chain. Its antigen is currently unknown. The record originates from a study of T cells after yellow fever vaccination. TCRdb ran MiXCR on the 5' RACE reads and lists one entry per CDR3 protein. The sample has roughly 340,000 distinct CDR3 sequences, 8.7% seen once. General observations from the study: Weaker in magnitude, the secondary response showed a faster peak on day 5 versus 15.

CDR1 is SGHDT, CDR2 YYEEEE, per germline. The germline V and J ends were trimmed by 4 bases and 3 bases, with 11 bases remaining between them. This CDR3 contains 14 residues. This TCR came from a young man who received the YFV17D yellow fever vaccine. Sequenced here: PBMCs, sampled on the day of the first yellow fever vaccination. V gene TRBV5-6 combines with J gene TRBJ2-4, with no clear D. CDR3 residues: CASSPTTVKNIQYF. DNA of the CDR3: TGTGCCAGCAGCCCCACCACAGTCAAAAACATTCAGTACTTC.